This TCR beta chain was recorded in a study of blood T cells in healthy people across ages. A sample-barcoded 5' primer and a J-beta primer mix were used in a second PCR of roughly 6 to 11 cycles. MiXCR, applied by TCRdb to the 5' RACE reads, yields one record per CDR3 protein. The sample yields 900,000 to 950,000 distinct CDR3 sequences, roughly 29% seen once. This clonotype was seen many times. The CDR3 loop spans 18 amino acids. Germline V gene sequence: CDR1 MNHEY, CDR2 SMNVEV (reference sequence). The V end was cut by 1 base, the J end by 1 base, with 14 bases between. These records were also assigned to another study, of T cells of mothers and their children.

Material: blood. The clonotype originates from a middle-aged woman in good health. V gene TRBV27 combines with J gene TRBJ2-6; D is possibly TRBD2 (5 bases). CDR3 coding DNA: TGTGCCAGCAGTTTATATCCGAGACTAACATCTGGGGCCAACGTCCTGACTTTC. Translation: CASSLYPRLTSGANVLTF.